This passage covers 14 T cell receptor beta chains from one sample sequenced in a study of T cells in Graves' hyperthyroidism and ophthalmopathy. Researchers took RNA transcripts and amplified the TCR beta CDR3 regions from them. An initial round of RT-PCR targeting the TCR CDR3 relied on the HTBI primer set. One entry per CDR3 protein results from TCRdb running MiXCR on the multiplex PCR reads. The sample shows around 600,000 distinct CDR3 sequences, approximately 15% of them seen only once. Sequenced sample: blood. Receptors were obtained from a woman in her 30s with Graves' hyperthyroidism.

The table lists this clonotype with a few counts. The chain carries TRBV30 and TRBJ1-2; D is unclear. Germline CDR1 and CDR2: GTSNPN and SVGIG (reference sequence). The CDR3 is 13 residues long. The V end lost 0 bases, the J end lost 5 bases, and 10 bases lay between the germline ends. The CDR3, as DNA: TGTGCCTGGAGTGTACGTGAATCTTATGGCTACACCTTC. This sequence encodes CAWSVRESYGYTF.

A remark on this clonotype: The junction and the germline gene differ at one end; a read error may be behind it. The CDR3: CASGLAGANTGELFF. In nucleotides, the CDR3 is TGTGCCAGCGGTTTAGCGGGAGCGAACACCGGGGAGCTGTTTTTT. The J gene is TRBJ2-2, the V gene TRBV12-3 or TRBV12-4, with 9 bases that match TRBD2. This CDR3 is built from 15 residues.

The gene calls are TRBV15 and TRBJ2-1, with 11 bases that match TRBD2. J was trimmed by 7 bases and V by 4 bases; bases with no gene match: 12. Germline V gene lookup returns CDR1 LNHNV and CDR2 YYDKDF (reference sequence). The CDR3 runs to 17 residues. The CDR3 loop is CATSTTITSGSSNEQFF. As DNA, the CDR3 is TGTGCCACCAGCACCACGATAACTAGCGGGAGTTCAAATGAGCAGTTCTTC.

This clonotype was seen a few times. The V gene is TRBV6-1, the J gene TRBJ2-5, with D possibly called TRBD1 or TRBD2 (8 bases each). Germline CDR1 is MNHNS and CDR2 is SASEGT. CDR3 length equals 17 residues. V was cut by 6 bases and J by 5 bases, with 25 bases left in between. This chain's CDR3 is CASRGTGLSGSGETQYF. CDR3 in DNA: TGTGCCAGCAGGGGGACAGGTCTGAGCGGGAGTGGGGAGACCCAGTACTTC.

Here the CDR3 reads CASSYSILSREKETQYF. CDR3 in DNA: TGTGCCAGCAGTTACTCGATTCTATCCCGGGAGAAGGAGACCCAGTACTTC. The chain links TRBV6-2 or TRBV6-3 to TRBJ2-5; D might be TRBD2 (6 bases). Trimming pared 0 bases from V and 5 bases from J, leaving 19 bases between. This CDR3 is built from 17 residues. Germline CDR1 and CDR2: MNHEY and SVGEGT.

There are many counts of this clonotype. The rearrangement uses TRBV11-2 and TRBJ2-7, with 8 bases identical to TRBD1. Unmatched junction bases numbered 8, after V lost 3 bases and J lost 7 bases. CDR1 and CDR2 from the germline V gene are SGHAT and FQNNGV. The CDR3 consists of 14 residues. CDR3 in amino acids: CASSFDQGAREQYF. The CDR3 DNA reads as TGTGCCAGCAGCTTCGACCAGGGGGCGCGGGAGCAGTACTTC.

The table lists this clonotype with many counts. The chain combines TRBV5-5 with TRBJ2-7, with a possible D match to TRBD2 (6 bases). CDR1 and CDR2 (germline): SGHKS, YYEKEE (reference sequence). The CDR3 has 16 amino acids. V lost 0 bases, J lost 3 bases, and 16 bases lay in between. The CDR3 region has the DNA TGTGCCAGCAGCTTGGCGATAGGTGCGGGACGCTACGAGCAGTACTTC. Translated, it gives CASSLAIGAGRYEQYF.

There are many counts of this clonotype. The V gene is TRBV20-1, the J gene TRBJ2-7; TRBD1 matches 9 bases. Germline loops: CDR1 DFQATT, CDR2 SNEGSKA (reference sequence). V was clipped by 6 bases and J by 0 bases; unmatched bases: 6. The CDR3 covers 14 residues. In nucleotides, the CDR3 is TGCAGTGCACCGGGACAGGGTAACTCCTACGAGCAGTACTTC. It specifies CSAPGQGNSYEQYF.

Points on this clonotype: This clone may be a read error of a much larger clone one base away. This likely comes from a read error, as the CDR3 has no conserved phenylalanine or tryptophan at its end. The chain combines TRBV5-5 with TRBJ2-7, with 8 positions matching TRBD1. Trimming removed 0 bases from V and 0 bases from J; junction bases left unmatched: 5. This CDR3 contains 16 residues. CDR1 and CDR2 from the germline V gene are SGHKS and YYEKEE (reference sequence). The CDR3 loop is CASSLEATGASYEQYL. The DNA for the CDR3 is TGTGCCAGCAGCTTGGAGGCGACAGGGGCCTCCTACGAGCAGTACCTC.

This clonotype has a handful of counts. A read error may account for a junction end that differs from germline. This chain connects TRBV10-3 to TRBJ2-7; the D call may be TRBD1 or TRBD2 (5 bases each). The CDR3 sequence is 14 residues long. Germline CDR1 ENHRY, CDR2 SYGVKD. The CDR3 here is CAISEGRDPGGQCF. In DNA, the CDR3 is TGTGCCATCAGTGAAGGCAGGGACCCCGGCGGGCAGTGCTTC.

Written as DNA, the CDR3 is TGTGCCAGCACACGGTGGTCCTTCTATGGCTACACCTTC. It codes for CASTRWSFYGYTF. The genes are TRBV6-1 and TRBJ1-2; D remains unclear. The CDR3 consists of 13 residues. The V and J ends lost 7 bases and 4 bases respectively, with 13 bases between them. Germline loops: CDR1 MNHNS, CDR2 SASEGT.

Many counts were recorded for this clonotype. V and J are TRBV7-9 and TRBJ2-3; D perhaps matches TRBD1 (5 bases). V lost 3 bases to trimming and J lost 0 bases, with 19 bases between them. CDR3 length: 18 amino acids. Per germline, CDR1 SEHNR and CDR2 FQNEAQ (reference sequence). CDR3 region: CASSFRRVRLASTDTQYF. The CDR3, as DNA: TGTGCCAGCAGCTTTCGCAGGGTACGACTTGCGAGCACAGATACGCAGTATTTT. The full variable domain, with the rest looked up from reference TRBV7-9 and TRBJ2-3, is DTGVSQNPRHKITKRGQNVTFRCDPISEHNRLYWYRQTLGQGPEFLTYFQNEAQLEKSRLLSDRFSAERPKGSFSTLEIQRTEQGDSAMYLCASSFRRVRLASTDTQYFGPGTRLTVL.

Many counts were recorded for this clonotype. The chain combines TRBV27 with TRBJ2-7; 10 bases align to TRBD1. The CDR3 totals 14 residues. Germline V gene sequence: CDR1 MNHEY, CDR2 SMNVEV (reference sequence). Unmatched junction bases numbered 7, after V lost 5 bases and J lost 6 bases. CDR3 nucleotides: TGTGCCAGCAGTCCCTCAGGGACAGGGGTCGAGCAGTACTTC. Protein sequence: CASSPSGTGVEQYF.

This clonotype has a count of ten or more. The chain joins TRBV12-3 or TRBV12-4 to TRBJ2-2; 11 nucleotides match TRBD1. The length of the CDR3 is 19 residues. Losses at the gene ends were 5 bases for V and 3 bases for J; bases not matched to a gene: 14. The CDR3 loop reads CASSPLGQGALSDTGELFF. CDR3 bases: TGTGCCAGCAGTCCGCTCGGACAGGGGGCGCTTAGCGACACCGGGGAGCTGTTTTTT.